This T cell receptor (beta chain) was sequenced in a study of Ad26.COV2.S vaccination and SARS-CoV-2 variants. Study findings and constraints: The TCR breadth and depth analyses may have produced an underestimate of total T cell responses.

TCRdb keeps only in-frame clones here, not all; method: immunoSEQ multiplex PCR. The sample records about 470,000 clones, 80% to 95% being singletons. Treatment denoted: about 20 received Ad26.COV2.S at low or high dose, single or two shots; 5 received placebo; per-sample allocation not given. At day 63 after the first vaccine or placebo injection, samples were drawn. CDR3 length equals 14 residues. Trimming shortened V by 2 bases and J by 2 bases, and 10 bases separated the two germline ends. Germline CDR1 and CDR2: MNHEY and SVGEGT. Turning to this clone: Its antigen is not identified. Other DNA variants within this sample encode the same CDR3.

The sequence came from a person aged 18-65 years who received the Ad26.COV2.S COVID-19 vaccine or a placebo. The chain combines TRBV6-2 or TRBV6-3 with TRBJ2-7, with D possibly being TRBD1 (5 bases). The starting material was peripheral blood, obtained in a trial of Ad26.COV2.S vaccine versus placebo. The chain's CDR3 is CASSYGQGAYEQYF. The CDR3 DNA reads TGTGCCAGCAGTTACGGGCAGGGCGCCTACGAGCAGTACTTC.